The sample holds a few counts of the clone carrying this T cell receptor beta chain. Its target is unknown. This sample was taken from a study of beta chain features in type 1 diabetes. Study summary: Investigators examined roughly 99,000,000 sorted cells across all samples. General study findings and limits: Patients and controls would share equally any PCR tilt toward shorter templates. A cDNA-based sequencing approach could over-represent cells with high TCR expression.

Reverse transcription of all isolated RNA meant that expressed TCRB transcripts were sequenced. The protocol was immunoSEQ multiplex PCR, while the TCRdb copy is restricted to in-frame clones and leaves out a portion. The sample holds around 400,000 clones, roughly 13% seen once. Each population that was sorted was more than 95% pure. Germline CDR1 reads GTSNPN; CDR2 reads SVGIG (reference sequence). The CDR3 has 16 amino acids. J was trimmed by 5 bases and V by 3 bases; bases with no gene match: 11. What was sequenced was naive CD4+ T cells from blood. This TCR derives from a man aged 18 to 35 in good health. V gene TRBV30 combines with J gene TRBJ1-4; TRBD1 aligns across 8 bases. This CDR3 reads CAWSRDRDRRNEKLFF. CDR3 in DNA: TGTGCCTGGAGCCGAGACCGGGACAGGCGGAATGAAAAACTGTTTTTT.